This TCR beta chain was found in a study of spatial heterogeneity in lung cancer. The CDR3 is 14 residues long. The ends were cut back, 3 bases at V and 3 bases at J, with 12 bases in the middle. Germline CDR1 and CDR2: SGHRS and YFSETQ. As to time point: sample taken at primary tumor resection. Via MiXCR, TCRdb re-called the 5' RACE reads, giving one row per CDR3 protein. The sample shows under 85,000 distinct CDR3 sequences, 7.5% to 9.5% of them seen only once. The V gene is TRBV5-1, the J gene TRBJ1-1; no definite D call. The clonotype originates from a male donor with early-stage non-small cell lung cancer. The sample here was PBMCs, taken at surgery. The CDR3 coding sequence is TGCGCCAGCAGCTCCGCCTCGGTTGACACTGAAGCTTTCTTT. As protein: CASSSASVDTEAFF.